This entry concerns a single T cell receptor beta chain. The CDR3 consists of 14 residues. Germline CDR1 and CDR2: SEHNR and FQNEAQ (reference sequence). V was clipped by 5 bases and J by 11 bases; unmatched bases: 13. These data come from a study of human T cells and chemical hapten exposure. Across the study: Skin on the upper inner arm, approximately 2 cm by approximately 2 cm in size, was sensitized with 2% DPC. Diphenylcyclopropenone doses were given weekly to the scalps of patients across the roughly 22-week study.

The study used a library that attached unique molecular identifiers to individual cDNA molecules. In the source study's methods: Samples ranged from roughly 20,000 to 750,000 TCRs, with a median of roughly 96,000. One entry per CDR3 protein results from TCRdb running MiXCR on the RACE reads. In this record, the V and J calls reflect TCRdb's handling and not the investigators' own analysis. The sample yields about 110,000 distinct CDR3 sequences, 11% seen once. The time point here: patch test 1, 2 weeks after DPC sensitization. The treatment: therapeutic diphenylcyclopropenone sensitization with weekly scalp DPC.

The chain combines TRBV7-9 with TRBJ1-1; 8 positions match TRBD1. The material sequenced was whole blood, taken in connection with sensitization to the hapten diphenylcyclopropenone (DPC). The source is a woman between 35 and 50 years old with alopecia areata. Some clones in this sample may be carry-over from other donors' samples. Here the CDR3 DNA reads TGTGCCAGCAGCGAATGGACAGGGTTCAGTGCCGCTTTCTTT. Translation gives CASSEWTGFSAAFF.